This T cell receptor beta chain was captured by sequencing in a study of patients and donors after allogeneic stem cell transplantation. V was pared by 6 bases and J by 4 bases, with 18 bases between. This CDR3 has 15 residues. TCRdb redid the calling of the RT-PCR reads with MiXCR, one entry per CDR3 protein. This sample has approximately 200,000 distinct CDR3 sequences, with less than 45% found just once. The source of this sequence is a human donor who was either an allogeneic HSCT recipient or a stem cell or donor lymphocyte infusion donor (not recorded which). It is not recorded whose cells these are; they may come from a transplant donor. Sequencing used blood, either unsorted or a sorted T cell fraction (not recorded which). The V gene is TRBV12-3 or TRBV12-4, the J gene TRBJ1-2; D perhaps matches TRBD1 (6 bases). This CDR3 is CASSPQGAHSYGYTF. Written as DNA, the CDR3 is TGTGCCAGCAGCCCACAGGGCGCTCATAGCTATGGCTACACCTTC.